This TCR beta chain was captured in a study of T cell responses to AZD1222 COVID-19 vaccine. Study-wide points: Increases in Spike-specific TCR breadth and depth were seen after two AZD1222 doses. A mostly white British donor set with more females was recruited, and clonal diversity was possibly underestimated.

The repertoire was sequenced with immunoSEQ multiplex PCR; TCRdb's copy has only in-frame clones and lacks some. The table includes about 110,000 clones, around 90% detected once. Both about-4-week and about-12-week second-dose recipients were combined. In regard to this clone: Its antigen is not known.

Here the sequenced sample was peripheral blood, taken 28 days after the second AZD1222 dose. This clonotype originated in an adult who received the AZD1222 COVID-19 vaccine.

Written as DNA, the CDR3 is TGTGCCAGCAGATCTGGACAGGGGGACACTGAAGCTTTCTTT. Protein product: CASRSGQGDTEAFF. V gene TRBV6-5 combines with J gene TRBJ1-1, with 10 positions matching TRBD1. The germline V gene encodes CDR1 MNHEY and CDR2 SVGAGI. V lost 6 bases to trimming and J lost 3 bases; unmatched junction nucleotides: 4. The CDR3 length is 14 residues.